This T cell receptor beta chain was found in a study of cytomegalovirus exposure and HLA in healthy donors. Study-wide background: Sequencing of 150 million to 200 million T cells in an earlier analysis found about 120 million unique TCR beta sequences. Study results and caveats: Because they were indistinguishable, some V segments, including TRBV6-2 and TRBV6-3, were excluded. The study designated around 150 TCR beta chains cytomegalovirus-associated. Despite most TCR sequences being rare, some public TCRs occurred in many donors.

This CDR3 comprises 14 residues. Germline CDR1 and CDR2: MGHRA and YSYEKL. Trimming at V came to 0 bases and at J to 9 bases, leaving 7 bases not matched to a gene. About this clone: Its antigen is still unknown.

13 Jbeta primers and 60 Vbeta primers were used for the PCR. The method was immunoSEQ multiplex PCR; TCRdb's version includes in-frame clones alone and lacks a portion of them. The sample consists of about 160,000 clones, about 71% of them appearing once. The chain recombines TRBV4-1 with TRBJ2-5; 7 bases are shared with TRBD2. The specimen sequenced was PBMCs. The TCR originated in a woman in her twenties or thirties in good health and CMV-seronegative. The CDR3 loop is CASSQDPPGGAQYF. CDR3 in DNA: TGCGCCAGCAGCCAAGATCCCCCGGGAGGTGCCCAGTACTTC.